These 17 T cell receptor beta chains were all obtained from the same sample, sequenced in a study of blood T cell repertoires in COVID-19. Data came from immunoSEQ multiplex PCR; TCRdb stores just in-frame clones and leaves some out. The repertoire consists of around 70,000 clones, with just over 90% occurring once and the leading ten covering just over 2.5%. The specimen sequenced was peripheral blood. Every receptor here comes from a middle-aged man with COVID-19, enrolled during active disease.

CDR3 protein: CASSPLGGLYNEQFF. The CDR3 nucleotides read TGTGCCAGCAGCCCCCTCGGCGGCCTCTACAATGAGCAGTTCTTC. The V and J genes are TRBV9 and TRBJ2-1; D gene uncertain. The germline V gene has CDR1 SGDLS and CDR2 YYNGEE. The length of the CDR3 is 15 residues. V lost 4 bases and J 3 bases, leaving 14 bases between the germline ends. The full variable domain, in which reference TRBV9 and TRBJ2-1 provide the parts outside the CDR3, is DSGVTQTPKHLITATGQRVTLRCSPRSGDLSVYWYQQSLDQGLQFLIQYYNGEERAKGNILERFSAQQFPDLHSELNLSSLELGDSALYFCASSPLGGLYNEQFFGPGTRLTVL.

The CDR3 nucleotides are TGTGCCAGCAGTTTACAGGGATCCTATAATTCACCCCTCCACTTT. Translated: CASSLQGSYNSPLHF. The genes are TRBV27 and TRBJ1-6; perhaps TRBD1 as D (5 bases). Germline V gene data show CDR1 as MNHEY and CDR2 as SMNVEV (reference sequence). V was clipped by 2 bases and J by 1 base, with 6 bases between them. The CDR3 is 15 residues long.

This clone is termed medium-sized. J is TRBJ1-1 and V is TRBV7-2; D not resolved. The V end lost 3 bases, the J end lost 8 bases, and 7 bases lay between the germline ends. The CDR3 consists of 11 residues. Per the germline V gene, CDR1 is SGHTA and CDR2 is FQGNSA. CDR3 sequence reads: CASSLRREAFF. In DNA form, the CDR3 reads TGTGCCAGCAGCTTGAGGCGGGAAGCTTTCTTT.

The J gene is TRBJ2-5, the V gene TRBV14; the D gene is possibly TRBD1 (5 bases). The V end lost 0 bases, the J end lost 9 bases, and 11 bases lay between the germline ends. CDR1 and CDR2 from the germline V gene are SGHDN and FVKESK. There are 13 residues in the CDR3. DNA of the CDR3: TGTGCCAGCAGCCAAGATAATTTAGGGGCCCAGTACTTC. Translation: CASSQDNLGAQYF.

This chain joins TRBV2 and TRBJ2-2; D gene ambiguous. This CDR3 has 14 amino acids. V lost 8 bases to trimming and J lost 4 bases, with 14 bases between them. CDR1 and CDR2 (germline): SNHLY, FYNNEI. CDR3 amino acids: CASLESTFTGELFF. The CDR3 nucleotides read TGTGCCAGCCTCGAATCAACATTCACCGGGGAGCTGTTTTTT.

The gene calls are TRBV6-5 and TRBJ2-3; the D gene is possibly TRBD2 (5 bases). This CDR3 is 16 amino acids long. The germline V and J ends were trimmed by 4 bases and 0 bases, with 14 bases remaining between them. From germline, CDR1 is MNHEY and CDR2 SVGAGI. The CDR3 is CASSLGLATSTDTQYF. The CDR3 nucleotides are TGTGCCAGCAGTTTGGGATTAGCGACTAGCACAGATACGCAGTATTTT.

The rearrangement uses TRBV5-1 and TRBJ2-7; TRBD1 matches 8 bases. The ends lost 0 bases at V and 7 bases at J; junction bases unmatched: 9. CDR3 length: 15 residues. Per germline, CDR1 SGHRS and CDR2 YFSETQ. The CDR3 reads CASSLAGQGAQEQYF. In nucleotides, the CDR3 is TGCGCCAGCAGCTTGGCGGGGCAGGGGGCGCAGGAGCAGTACTTC.

The chain carries TRBV30 and TRBJ1-1; D possibly corresponds to TRBD1 (6 bases). The CDR3 sequence is 13 residues long. V lost 4 bases to trimming and J lost 1 base, with 10 bases between them. Germline CDR1 GTSNPN, CDR2 SVGIG (reference sequence). DNA of the CDR3: TGTGCCTGGACGAAACAGGGGAACACTGAAGCTTTCTTT. Translating gives CAWTKQGNTEAFF.

The chain uses TRBV6-5 and TRBJ1-2; 9 bases match TRBD1. V shed 6 bases, J shed 4 bases, and the junction held 3 bases outside the gene matches. Germline V gene sequence: CDR1 MNHEY, CDR2 SVGAGI. This CDR3 has 13 amino acids. This CDR3 is CASRATGGYGYTF. CDR3 nucleotide sequence: TGTGCCAGCAGGGCGACAGGGGGCTATGGCTACACCTTC.

The chain employs TRBV5-4 and TRBJ2-4, with TRBD1 matching 8 bases. From germline, CDR1 is SGHNT and CDR2 YYREEE (reference sequence). The length of the CDR3 is 14 residues. After removal of 4 bases from V and 1 base from J, the junction contained 1 base not matched to a gene. This chain's CDR3 is CASSRTGAKNIQYF. In DNA form, the CDR3 reads TGTGCCAGCAGCCGGACAGGGGCCAAAAACATTCAGTACTTC.

V and J are TRBV23-1 and TRBJ1-4; a possible D gene is TRBD1 (5 bases). TRBV23-1 is given ORF status, its function remaining uncertain. The CDR3 contains 14 residues. V gave up 3 bases and J gave up 3 bases, with 8 bases separating them. The chain's CDR3 is CASSQQGANEKLFF. The DNA of the CDR3 is TGCGCCAGCAGTCAGCAGGGTGCTAATGAAAAACTGTTTTTT.

The chain recombines TRBV19 with TRBJ2-6, with a possible D match to TRBD2 (6 bases). Trimming pared 2 bases from V and 3 bases from J, leaving 11 bases between. CDR3 length: 16 residues. The germline CDR1 and CDR2 sequences are LNHDA and SQIVND (reference sequence). This CDR3 reads CASSIMGGSGANVLTF. DNA for the CDR3: TGTGCCAGTAGTATAATGGGGGGTAGTGGGGCCAACGTCCTGACTTTC.

This sequence joins TRBV27 and TRBJ1-6, with 8 bases lining up with TRBD1. The CDR3 is 15 amino acids. The J segment lost 6 bases and the V segment lost 5 bases, leaving 6 bases of the junction unmatched. Per the germline V gene, CDR1 is MNHEY and CDR2 is SMNVEV (reference sequence). The CDR3 loop is CASSLRTGINSPLHF. CDR3 sequence (DNA): TGTGCCAGCAGTCTCAGGACAGGGATTAATTCACCCCTCCACTTT.

The chain couples TRBV27 to TRBJ2-3, with TRBD2 matching 10 bases. Unmatched junction bases numbered 8, after V lost 5 bases and J lost 0 bases. CDR3 length equals 17 residues. Germline lookup yields CDR1 MNHEY and CDR2 SMNVEV (reference sequence). CDR3 DNA sequence: TGTGCCAGCAGTACACAGGGGACTAGCGCCAGCACAGATACGCAGTATTTT. Translation gives CASSTQGTSASTDTQYF.

Comments on this clone: Within the sample, other DNA sequences also encode this same CDR3. V usage is TRBV19 and J usage is TRBJ1-1; TRBD1 is a possible D gene (5 bases). The V end lost 1 base, the J end lost 3 bases, and 9 bases lay between the germline ends. This CDR3 is built from 14 residues. Germline CDR1 and CDR2: LNHDA and SQIVND (reference sequence). DNA of the CDR3: TGTGCCAGTAGTATAGGTGGGGGGTACACTGAAGCTTTCTTT. It translates to CASSIGGGYTEAFF.

The J gene is TRBJ1-2, the V gene TRBV5-1, with D possibly being TRBD1 (5 bases). V gave up 0 bases and J gave up 8 bases, with 11 bases separating them. This CDR3 has 13 amino acids. CDR1 is SGHRS, CDR2 YFSETQ, per germline. The chain's CDR3 is CASSLGAGKGYTF. CDR3 in DNA: TGCGCCAGCAGCTTGGGAGCAGGGAAGGGCTACACCTTC.

V is TRBV19 and J is TRBJ1-5; 10 nucleotides line up with TRBD1. Looked up from germline, CDR1 is LNHDA and CDR2 is SQIVND (reference sequence). V was pared by 6 bases and J by 2 bases, with 13 bases of the junction left unmatched. CDR3 size: 18 residues. In nucleotides, the CDR3 is TGTGCCAGTAGGGAGGTCGGGACAGGGGCACCTGGCAATCAGCCCCAGCATTTT. Amino acid sequence: CASREVGTGAPGNQPQHF.